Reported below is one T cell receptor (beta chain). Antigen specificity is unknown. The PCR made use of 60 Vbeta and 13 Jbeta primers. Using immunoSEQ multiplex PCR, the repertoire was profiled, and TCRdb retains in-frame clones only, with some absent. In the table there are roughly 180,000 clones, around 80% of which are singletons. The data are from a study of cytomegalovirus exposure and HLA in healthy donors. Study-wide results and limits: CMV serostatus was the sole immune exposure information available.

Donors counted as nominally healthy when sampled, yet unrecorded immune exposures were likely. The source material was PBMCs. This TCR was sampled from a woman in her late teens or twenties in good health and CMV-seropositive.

The CDR3 DNA reads as TGCGCCAGCAGCGCACTCGGGACAGATCAACCCAGCCTTTTAACTGAAGCTTTCTTT. Translation gives CASSALGTDQPSLLTEAFF. This chain connects TRBV5-1 to TRBJ1-1; TRBD1 agrees at 7 bases. With V trimmed by 4 bases and J by 5 bases, 23 bases remained unmatched. The germline CDR1 and CDR2 sequences are SGHRS and YFSETQ. This CDR3 is 19 amino acids long.